This entry lists 13 T cell receptor beta chains sequenced from one sample in a study of shared clonotypes between healthy human individuals (dated by TCRdb to 2019 to 2021). Receptors were amplified or captured by the immunoSEQ multiplex PCR assay. TCRdb holds this immuneACCESS table with in-frame rearrangements only. Some clones are missing; in checked studies, unresolved V genes explain under half, and the rest has no known cause. The sample records around 600,000 clones, around 95% of which are singletons. Of the sample, over 0.1% falls within the top ten clones. CD8 naive samples consisted of CD45RO-negative cells that were positively selected for CCR7, yielding a CD45RA+CCR7+ population without TemRA cells. The sequencing sample was made of naive CD8+ T cells sorted from blood. This specimen's cell subset or site label, interpreted: CD45RA+CCR7+. All receptors come from a woman in her twenties or thirties in good health.

The genes are TRBV27 and TRBJ1-4, with D possibly being TRBD1 (6 bases). Trimming took 6 bases from V and 6 from J, leaving 17 bases between them. This CDR3 has 15 residues. Looked up from germline, CDR1 is MNHEY and CDR2 is SMNVEV (reference sequence). The CDR3 region is CASSRTGKIYEKLFF. CDR3 DNA sequence: TGTGCCAGCAGCAGAACAGGGAAAATCTATGAAAAACTGTTTTTT.

This chain links TRBV4-2 with TRBJ2-7; no reliable D call. Germline V gene sequence: CDR1 LGHNA, CDR2 YNFKEQ. The CDR3 is made up of 12 amino acids. Trimming cost V 1 base and J 0 bases, with 1 base left between them. CDR3 in amino acids: CASSQVSYEQYF. CDR3 DNA sequence: TGTGCCAGCAGCCAAGTCTCCTACGAGCAGTACTTC.

The chain couples TRBV7-3 to TRBJ2-3; the match to TRBD2 covers 14 bases. CDR3 length: 18 amino acids. Germline lookup yields CDR1 SGHTA and CDR2 FQGTGA. Unmatched junction bases numbered 8, after V lost 4 bases and J lost 2 bases. CDR3 nucleotide sequence: TGTGCCAGCAGCTCAGGACTAGCGGGAGGATCATACACAGATACGCAGTATTTT. As protein: CASSSGLAGGSYTDTQYF.

J is TRBJ2-7 and V is TRBV2; perhaps TRBD2 as D (5 bases). This CDR3 comprises 13 residues. Trimming cost V 6 bases and J 7 bases, with 16 bases left between them. Germline V gives CDR1 SNHLY, CDR2 FYNNEI. As DNA, the CDR3 is TGTGCCAGCAGGGACCCTAATCGAGGGGAGCAGTACTTC. Translated: CASRDPNRGEQYF.

The rearrangement links TRBV2 to TRBJ2-7, with D perhaps TRBD1 (6 bases). V was trimmed by 7 bases and J by 1 base, leaving 11 bases between them. The CDR3 spans 13 residues. Germline V CDR1 and CDR2: SNHLY, FYNNEI. Here the CDR3 DNA reads TGTGCCAGCAACGAGGACAGTTCCTACGAGCAGTACTTC. Protein: CASNEDSSYEQYF.

The chain carries TRBV14 and TRBJ2-5; perhaps D is TRBD1 or TRBD2 (5 bases each). Germline CDR1 SGHDN, CDR2 FVKESK. V was cut by 0 bases and J by 2 bases, with 19 bases left in between. There are 18 residues in the CDR3. Here the CDR3 DNA reads TGTGCCAGCAGCCAAGATCGGGACCCTAATCCGAGGCAAGAGACCCAGTACTTC. Amino acids: CASSQDRDPNPRQETQYF. The full variable domain, completed using reference TRBV14 and TRBJ2-5, is EAGVTQFPSHSVIEKGQTVTLRCDPISGHDNLYWYRRVMGKEIKFLLHFVKESKQDESGMPNNRFLAERTGGTYSTLKVQPAELEDSGVYFCASSQDRDPNPRQETQYFGPGTRLLVL.

The chain carries TRBV5-1 and TRBJ2-1; 7 positions match TRBD2. With V trimmed by 3 bases and J by 2 bases, 5 bases remained unmatched. The CDR3 covers 15 residues. Germline lookup yields CDR1 SGHRS and CDR2 YFSETQ. CDR3 loop: CASSSIAGPYNEQFF. The DNA of the CDR3 is TGCGCCAGCAGCTCCATAGCGGGCCCCTACAATGAGCAGTTCTTC.

This clone was observed a single time. The V gene is TRBV5-1, the J gene TRBJ2-7; the match to TRBD2 covers 10 bases. This CDR3 has 14 amino acids. With 5 bases clipped from V and 3 bases from J, the junction kept 5 bases outside the gene matches. Germline loops: CDR1 SGHRS, CDR2 YFSETQ. In DNA form, the CDR3 reads TGCGCCAGCAGATGGACTAGCGGTGACTACGAGCAGTACTTC. It translates to CASRWTSGDYEQYF.

This chain connects TRBV14 to TRBJ1-4; 11 nucleotides line up with TRBD1. V shed 5 bases and J 3 bases; nucleotides not matched to a gene: 5. The CDR3 sequence is 16 residues long. In germline, CDR1 is SGHDN, CDR2 FVKESK. The CDR3 sequence: CASSGPGQGANEKLFF. In DNA form, the CDR3 reads TGTGCCAGCAGCGGACCGGGACAGGGGGCTAATGAAAAACTGTTTTTT. Based on the CDR3 plus reference TRBV14 and TRBJ1-4, the full variable domain is EAGVTQFPSHSVIEKGQTVTLRCDPISGHDNLYWYRRVMGKEIKFLLHFVKESKQDESGMPNNRFLAERTGGTYSTLKVQPAELEDSGVYFCASSGPGQGANEKLFFGSGTQLSVL.

This clone was seen only once. The chain recombines TRBV5-6 with TRBJ2-1; possibly TRBD1 or TRBD2 for D (6 bases each). The germline V gene encodes CDR1 SGHDT and CDR2 YYEEEE. V was shortened by 4 bases and J by 4 bases, with 21 bases between the two germline ends. The CDR3 loop spans 17 amino acids. CDR3 sequence (DNA): TGTGCCAGCAGCCCCGGAGGGGGGCAGGGACGGTACAATGAGCAGTTCTTC. Translation gives CASSPGGGQGRYNEQFF.

The J gene is TRBJ2-1, the V gene TRBV7-7, with D perhaps given as TRBD1 or TRBD2 (5 bases each). This CDR3 has 15 amino acids. Trimming removed 4 bases from V and 6 bases from J, with 16 bases in between. Germline CDR1 and CDR2: SSHAT and FNYEAQ (reference sequence). CDR3 nucleotides: TGTGCCAGCAGCTCAACCTTTGGGACGGTCAATGAGCAGTTCTTC. This encodes CASSSTFGTVNEQFF.

The V gene is TRBV7-9, the J gene TRBJ2-7; TRBD2 is a possible D gene (7 bases). The CDR3 covers 11 residues. Germline CDR1 SEHNR, CDR2 FQNEAQ (reference sequence). Here the CDR3 DNA reads TGTGCGGGGGGGGCCGGAGGGGAGCAGTACTTC. It encodes CAGGAGGEQYF. Full variable domain (outside the CDR3, taken from reference TRBV7-9 and TRBJ2-7): DTGVSQNPRHKITKRGQNVTFRCDPISEHNRLYWYRQTLGQGPEFLTYFQNEAQLEKSRLLSDRFSAERPKGSFSTLEIQRTEQGDSAMYLCAGGAGGEQYFGPGTRLTVT.

The chain links TRBV9 to TRBJ2-7, with 7 positions matching TRBD2. The CDR3 is 16 residues long. V gave up 4 bases and J gave up 4 bases; unmatched junction bases: 14. The germline V gene encodes CDR1 SGDLS and CDR2 YYNGEE. The CDR3 nucleotides are TGTGCCAGCAGCCCCAGTGGGGGGGGACGCCTATACGAGCAGTACTTC. It translates to CASSPSGGGRLYEQYF.